A selection of T cell receptor beta chains follows, all from one sample in a study of brain T cells in children with intractable seizures. This table comes from immunoSEQ multiplex PCR, and its TCRdb copy is limited to in-frame clones, with some not included. The table includes just under 65,000 clones, roughly 95% detected once. This material consisted of peripheral blood, taken at surgery. These receptors all stem from a boy in the first two years of life with focal cortical dysplasia and intractable seizures. Both conserved end residues are part of each CDR3. The order of the fields is D gene, clone size, J gene, V gene, CDR3 DNA, CDR3 protein. A D gene is named only where the DNA matches it firmly. A row's size may be missing; if present it is once, few, many or a size class.

>-|-|TRBJ1-5|TRBV6-1
TGTGCCAGCAGTTCCCCAGGTCAGCCCCAGCATTTT
CASSSPGQPQHF
>TRBD1|-|TRBJ2-7|TRBV15
TGTGCCACCAGCAGAGATCTAGGGACAGGACCCTACGAGCAGTACTTC
CATSRDLGTGPYEQYF
>TRBD1|-|TRBJ1-2|TRBV3-1/TRBV3-2
TGTGCCAGCAGCCAAGGACAGGGGCCCTATGGCTACACCTTC
CASSQGQGPYGYTF
>TRBD2|-|TRBJ2-1|TRBV6-4
TGTGCCAGCAGTGAACTAGCGGGGGGCTACAATGAGCAGTTCTTC
CASSELAGGYNEQFF
>TRBD1|-|TRBJ1-2|TRBV28
TGTGCCAGCAGTCCCCGGACAGGGGTGGTCTATGGCTACACCTTC
CASSPRTGVVYGYTF
>-|-|TRBJ2-3|TRBV27
TGTGCCAGCAGCGCTAGGACAACCACAGATACGCAGTATTTT
CASSARTTTDTQYF
>-|-|TRBJ2-1|TRBV3-1/TRBV3-2
TGTGCCAGCAGCCTAGCGGCCCTATCCTACAATGAGCAGTTCTTC
CASSLAALSYNEQFF
>TRBD1|-|TRBJ1-5|TRBV4-1
TGCGCCAGCAGCCAAGATATCCCCTCAGGGGGCCGGGGGCAGCCCCAGCATTTT
CASSQDIPSGGRGQPQHF
>TRBD1|-|TRBJ2-2|TRBV19
TGTGCCAGTAGGACAGGGGGCACCGGGGAGCTGTTTTTT
CASRTGGTGELFF
>TRBD2|-|TRBJ2-3|TRBV5-1
TGCGCCAGCAGCTGGACTAGCGGGGGCACAGATACGCAGTATTTT
CASSWTSGGTDTQYF
>-|-|TRBJ2-2|TRBV27
TGTGCCAGCAGTTTATCTCTAGCCGGCACCGGGGAGCTGTTTTTT
CASSLSLAGTGELFF
>-|-|TRBJ2-7|TRBV10-3
TGTGCCATCAACCGGGGGGCAGGGGTGGACGAGCAGTACTTC
CAINRGAGVDEQYF
>TRBD2|-|TRBJ2-5|TRBV19
TGTGCCAGTAGTATAGTTGGCGGGGGGCCCGCAGAGACCCAGTACTTC
CASSIVGGGPAETQYF
>TRBD1|once|TRBJ1-3|TRBV19
TGTGCCAGTAGTATCCCTCGCTTGACAGGGGGCGGAAACACCATATATTTT
CASSIPRLTGGGNTIYF
>-|-|TRBJ2-7|TRBV18
TGTGCCAGCTCACTAACCCCAAACTACGAGCAGTACTTC
CASSLTPNYEQYF
>-|-|TRBJ2-7|TRBV5-1
TGCGCCAGCACCCTTCCCGGGGGAAACGAGCAGTACTTC
CASTLPGGNEQYF
>TRBD1|-|TRBJ1-2|TRBV5-6
TGTGCCAGCAGCTCAATGACAGGGGCGGAAGGCTACACCTTC
CASSSMTGAEGYTF
>-|once|TRBJ2-7|TRBV5-5
TGTGCCAGCAGCTTGCATCCCGGCCCCTACGAGCAGTACTTC
CASSLHPGPYEQYF
>TRBD2|-|TRBJ2-3|TRBV3-1/TRBV3-2
TGTGCCAGCAGCCAAGATGCTAGCGGGGCCACAGATACGCAGTATTTT
CASSQDASGATDTQYF
>-|-|TRBJ1-5|TRBV28
TGTGCCATCCACGGGGGGCTGGGTCAGCCCCAGCATTTT
CAIHGGLGQPQHF
>-|-|TRBJ2-1|TRBV11-2
TGTGCCAGCTTGTGGGGGGCCCATGGTGATGAGCAGTTCTTC
CASLWGAHGDEQFF
>TRBD1|-|TRBJ2-7|TRBV7-2
TGTGCCAGCAGCTTTACAGGGGGGTCGACCTACGAGCAGTACTTC
CASSFTGGSTYEQYF
>TRBD2|-|TRBJ2-1|TRBV20-1
TGCAGTGCTAGTCCGAGCGGGAGTGAGTACAATGAGCAGTTCTTC
CSASPSGSEYNEQFF
>TRBD1|once|TRBJ2-7|TRBV5-6
TGTGCCAGCAGCTGGGACAGTCTCGAGCAGTACTTC
CASSWDSLEQYF
>-|once|TRBJ2-5|TRBV4-2
TGTGCCAGCAGCCGGGGGGCCGTGGGGACCCAGTACTTC
CASSRGAVGTQYF
>-|-|TRBJ1-5|TRBV5-8
TGTGCCAGCAGCCTTAAAGGGGTTTTAGGTCAGCCCCAGCATTTT
CASSLKGVLGQPQHF
>TRBD2|-|TRBJ2-7|TRBV5-4
TGTGCCAGCAGCTACGGTCCGGGACTAGCTTTCTCCTACGAGCAGTACTTC
CASSYGPGLAFSYEQYF
>-|once|TRBJ2-5|TRBV7-2
TGTGCCAGCAGCACGGGACTGCCTCAAGAGACCCAGTACTTC
CASSTGLPQETQYF
>-|-|TRBJ2-5|TRBV4-1
TGCGCCAGCAGCCATGAGGCTACCAGAGAGACCCAGTACTTC
CASSHEATRETQYF
>-|-|TRBJ1-4|TRBV28
TGTGCCAGCAGTTTAGGGGGACGGGCAACTAATGAAAAACTGTTTTTT
CASSLGGRATNEKLFF
>TRBD2|once|TRBJ2-7|TRBV5-4
TGTGCCAGCAGCATCGGACTAGTAGGCGAGCAGTACTTC
CASSIGLVGEQYF
>TRBD1|-|TRBJ1-4|TRBV18
TGTGCCAGCACAGACAGGGTCGGGGAAAAACTGTTTTTT
CASTDRVGEKLFF
>-|-|TRBJ2-1|TRBV13
TGTGCCAGCAGCTTAGCCGGGGGCTCGATATACAATGAGCAGTTCTTC
CASSLAGGSIYNEQFF
>TRBD2|-|TRBJ2-1|TRBV5-1
TGCGCCAGCAGCGGCGGGACTAGCGGGACGGCGATGGGAGAGCAGTTCTTC
CASSGGTSGTAMGEQFF
>TRBD1|-|TRBJ2-7|TRBV28
TGTGCCAGCATCCTACAGGGGGCGACCCACGAGCAGTACTTC
CASILQGATHEQYF
>-|-|TRBJ2-1|TRBV29-1
TGCAGCGTTGAAGAACGAAGGGCCTCCTACAATGAGCAGTTCTTC
CSVEERRASYNEQFF
>-|-|TRBJ2-1|TRBV7-8
TGTGCCAGCAGCGGCCCCCGGGGGCAGGGGGACAATGAGCAGTTCTTC
CASSGPRGQGDNEQFF
>TRBD1|-|TRBJ1-1|TRBV5-1
TGCGCCAGCAGGGCCGGGACAGGGGGAGATGAAGCTTTCTTT
CASRAGTGGDEAFF